A selection of T cell receptor beta chains follows, all from one sample in a study of Ad26.COV2.S vaccination and SARS-CoV-2 variants. Generated by immunoSEQ multiplex PCR, the TCRdb table keeps only in-frame clones and is missing some. Here the sample spans 300,000 to 400,000 clones, 85% to 90% being singletons. The sequencing here drew on peripheral blood, taken in a trial of Ad26.COV2.S vaccine versus placebo. These receptors were obtained from a person aged 18-60 years who received the Ad26.COV2.S COVID-19 vaccine or a placebo. CDR3s include the opening cysteine and the closing phenylalanine or tryptophan. D genes are given only for firm matches. A row's size may be missing; if present it is once, few, many or a size class.

cdr3_aa: CASLDRGDTNEQFF
cdr3_nt: TGTGCCAGTTTGGACAGGGGCGATACCAATGAGCAGTTCTTC
clone_size: NA
j_call: TRBJ2-1
cdr3_length: 14
v_call: TRBV19
d_call: TRBD1

cdr3_aa: CASSSAGTSVGNEQFF
cdr3_nt: TGCGCCAGCAGCTCGGCCGGGACTAGCGTCGGGAATGAGCAGTTCTTC
clone_size: once
j_call: TRBJ2-1
cdr3_length: 16
v_call: TRBV5-1
d_call: TRBD2

cdr3_aa: CASSVAGAGTEAFF
cdr3_nt: TGTGCCAGCAGCGTAGCTGGGGCGGGGACTGAAGCTTTCTTT
clone_size: NA
j_call: TRBJ1-1
cdr3_length: 14
v_call: TRBV9
d_call: NA

cdr3_aa: CASTLGGGVNTEAFF
cdr3_nt: TGTGCCAGCACTTTGGGAGGGGGCGTGAACACTGAAGCTTTCTTT
clone_size: once
j_call: TRBJ1-1
cdr3_length: 15
v_call: TRBV6-5
d_call: TRBD1

cdr3_aa: CASEHRTGVLGYGYTF
cdr3_nt: TGTGCCAGTGAGCATCGGACAGGGGTACTCGGCTATGGCTACACCTTC
clone_size: NA
j_call: TRBJ1-2
cdr3_length: 16
v_call: TRBV19
d_call: TRBD1

cdr3_aa: CAWTAGPFGELFF
cdr3_nt: TGTGCCTGGACCGCGGGACCCTTCGGGGAGCTGTTTTTT
clone_size: NA
j_call: TRBJ2-2
cdr3_length: 13
v_call: TRBV30
d_call: NA

cdr3_aa: CASSPDRGPYEQYF
cdr3_nt: TGTGCCAGCAGCCCCGACAGGGGGCCCTACGAGCAGTACTTC
clone_size: NA
j_call: TRBJ2-7
cdr3_length: 14
v_call: TRBV7-6
d_call: TRBD1

cdr3_aa: CATLLGATGEYEAFF
cdr3_nt: TGTGCCACGTTGCTTGGGGCGACAGGAGAGTACGAAGCTTTCTTT
clone_size: NA
j_call: TRBJ1-1
cdr3_length: 15
v_call: TRBV19
d_call: NA

cdr3_aa: CASGFPEGRSTDTQYF
cdr3_nt: TGTGCTAGTGGTTTCCCCGAGGGACGGTCCACAGATACGCAGTATTTT
clone_size: NA
j_call: TRBJ2-3
cdr3_length: 16
v_call: TRBV12-5
d_call: NA

cdr3_aa: CASSEKEGTPHTEAFF
cdr3_nt: TGCGCCAGCAGCGAGAAAGAAGGTACCCCGCACACTGAAGCTTTCTTT
clone_size: NA
j_call: TRBJ1-1
cdr3_length: 16
v_call: TRBV5-1
d_call: NA

cdr3_aa: CASSRGMRRSTGELFF
cdr3_nt: TGTGCCAGCAGTAGAGGGATGAGGAGGAGCACCGGGGAGCTGTTTTTT
clone_size: NA
j_call: TRBJ2-2
cdr3_length: 16
v_call: TRBV25-1
d_call: NA

cdr3_aa: CASSQEWESNQPQHF
cdr3_nt: TGCGCCAGCAGCCAAGAATGGGAAAGCAATCAGCCCCAGCATTTT
clone_size: once
j_call: TRBJ1-5
cdr3_length: 15
v_call: TRBV4-3
d_call: NA

cdr3_aa: CASSLDRAGEETQYF
cdr3_nt: TGTGCCAGCAGCCTGGACAGGGCGGGTGAAGAGACCCAGTACTTC
clone_size: NA
j_call: TRBJ2-5
cdr3_length: 15
v_call: TRBV11-2
d_call: TRBD1

cdr3_aa: CASGLVRGPETKNIQYF
cdr3_nt: TGTGCTAGTGGTTTGGTACGGGGGCCCGAGACCAAAAACATTCAGTACTTC
clone_size: NA
j_call: TRBJ2-4
cdr3_length: 17
v_call: TRBV12-5
d_call: NA

cdr3_aa: CATSETGSLYNYGYTF
cdr3_nt: TGTGCCACCAGTGAAACAGGGTCTCTTTATAACTATGGCTACACCTTC
clone_size: NA
j_call: TRBJ1-2
cdr3_length: 16
v_call: TRBV24-1
d_call: NA

cdr3_aa: CASSPAGQPMRGTEAFF
cdr3_nt: TGTGCCAGCAGCCCGGCGGGACAGCCGATGCGGGGCACTGAAGCTTTCTTT
clone_size: NA
j_call: TRBJ1-1
cdr3_length: 17
v_call: TRBV14
d_call: TRBD1

cdr3_aa: CASSRGANTEAFF
cdr3_nt: TGTGCCAGCAGCCGGGGGGCCAACACTGAAGCTTTCTTT
clone_size: NA
j_call: TRBJ1-1
cdr3_length: 13
v_call: TRBV3-1/TRBV3-2
d_call: NA

cdr3_aa: CASSYSQDYNEQFF
cdr3_nt: TGTGCCAGCAGTTACTCGCAAGACTACAATGAGCAGTTCTTC
clone_size: NA
j_call: TRBJ2-1
cdr3_length: 14
v_call: TRBV6-5
d_call: NA

cdr3_aa: CASSWGQFEAFF
cdr3_nt: TGTGCCAGCAGCTGGGGACAATTTGAAGCTTTCTTT
clone_size: NA
j_call: TRBJ1-1
cdr3_length: 12
v_call: TRBV5-6
d_call: NA

cdr3_aa: CASSPGTTPYNEQFF
cdr3_nt: TGCGCCAGCAGCCCCGGGACTACCCCCTACAATGAGCAGTTCTTC
clone_size: NA
j_call: TRBJ2-1
cdr3_length: 15
v_call: TRBV5-1
d_call: TRBD2

cdr3_aa: CASGRGVTEAFF
cdr3_nt: TGTGCCAGCGGACGGGGGGTCACTGAAGCTTTCTTT
clone_size: NA
j_call: TRBJ1-1
cdr3_length: 12
v_call: TRBV7-9
d_call: NA

cdr3_aa: CAWSGGNYGYTF
cdr3_nt: TGTGCCTGGAGTGGGGGAAACTATGGCTACACCTTC
clone_size: NA
j_call: TRBJ1-2
cdr3_length: 12
v_call: TRBV30
d_call: NA

cdr3_aa: CASSRTASSYNEQFF
cdr3_nt: TGTGCCAGCAGCCGGACGGCCAGCTCCTACAATGAGCAGTTCTTC
clone_size: NA
j_call: TRBJ2-1
cdr3_length: 15
v_call: TRBV6-5
d_call: NA

cdr3_aa: CASSLVSAGTGGEKLFF
cdr3_nt: TGTGCCAGCAGCTTAGTCAGTGCGGGGACAGGGGGAGAAAAACTGTTTTTT
clone_size: NA
j_call: TRBJ1-4
cdr3_length: 17
v_call: TRBV7-9
d_call: TRBD1

cdr3_aa: CASRGSYEQYF
cdr3_nt: TGTGCCAGCCGAGGGTCCTACGAGCAGTACTTC
clone_size: NA
j_call: TRBJ2-7
cdr3_length: 11
v_call: TRBV11-2
d_call: NA

cdr3_aa: CASSAGQVGLNTEAFF
cdr3_nt: TGTGCCAGCAGCGCCGGACAGGTCGGCCTGAACACTGAAGCTTTCTTT
clone_size: NA
j_call: TRBJ1-1
cdr3_length: 16
v_call: TRBV7-9
d_call: TRBD1

cdr3_aa: CASSSTRGETQYF
cdr3_nt: TGTGCCAGCAGCTCCACTAGAGGGGAGACCCAGTACTTC
clone_size: NA
j_call: TRBJ2-5
cdr3_length: 13
v_call: TRBV12-3/TRBV12-4
d_call: NA

cdr3_aa: CASLARLNTEAFF
cdr3_nt: TGTGCCAGCCTCGCACGGCTGAACACTGAAGCTTTCTTT
clone_size: NA
j_call: TRBJ1-1
cdr3_length: 13
v_call: TRBV19
d_call: NA

cdr3_aa: CATDRGTDTQYF
cdr3_nt: TGTGCCACGGACCGGGGCACAGATACGCAGTATTTT
clone_size: NA
j_call: TRBJ2-3
cdr3_length: 12
v_call: TRBV6-4
d_call: NA

cdr3_aa: CATSDRSGGGYTF
cdr3_nt: TGTGCCACCAGTGATAGGTCAGGGGGCGGCTACACCTTC
clone_size: NA
j_call: TRBJ1-2
cdr3_length: 13
v_call: TRBV24-1
d_call: TRBD1

cdr3_aa: CASSFTSGNSDTQYF
cdr3_nt: TGCGCCAGCAGCTTCACTAGCGGTAATTCAGATACGCAGTATTTT
clone_size: NA
j_call: TRBJ2-3
cdr3_length: 15
v_call: TRBV5-1
d_call: TRBD2

cdr3_aa: CASSLFQGDGYTF
cdr3_nt: TGTGCCAGCAGCTTATTCCAGGGGGATGGCTACACCTTC
clone_size: NA
j_call: TRBJ1-2
cdr3_length: 13
v_call: TRBV7-2
d_call: TRBD1

cdr3_aa: CASSLGLKTGELFF
cdr3_nt: TGTGCCAGCAGCCTCGGACTTAAAACCGGGGAGTTGTTTTTT
clone_size: NA
j_call: TRBJ2-2
cdr3_length: 14
v_call: TRBV3-1/TRBV3-2
d_call: NA

cdr3_aa: CASSLLGGNEKLFF
cdr3_nt: TGTGCCAGCAGCTTACTGGGGGGGAATGAAAAACTGTTTTTT
clone_size: NA
j_call: TRBJ1-4
cdr3_length: 14
v_call: TRBV7-2
d_call: NA

cdr3_aa: CASSSGLAGVTGELFF
cdr3_nt: TGTGCCAGCAGCTCAGGACTAGCGGGGGTTACCGGGGAGCTGTTTTTT
clone_size: NA
j_call: TRBJ2-2
cdr3_length: 16
v_call: TRBV5-4
d_call: TRBD2

cdr3_aa: CASSPRMGGVASTEAFF
cdr3_nt: TGCGCCAGCAGCCCAAGGATGGGGGGCGTCGCCTCCACTGAAGCTTTCTTT
clone_size: NA
j_call: TRBJ1-1
cdr3_length: 17
v_call: TRBV4-3
d_call: NA

cdr3_aa: CVSWTEETQYF
cdr3_nt: TGTGTCAGTTGGACCGAAGAGACCCAGTACTTC
clone_size: NA
j_call: TRBJ2-5
cdr3_length: 11
v_call: TRBV2
d_call: NA

cdr3_aa: CASSEARQGGANYGYTF
cdr3_nt: TGTGCCAGCAGTGAAGCGAGACAGGGGGGAGCTAACTATGGCTACACCTTC
clone_size: NA
j_call: TRBJ1-2
cdr3_length: 17
v_call: TRBV6-1
d_call: TRBD1

cdr3_aa: CASSSRTSGGVGELFF
cdr3_nt: TGTGCCAGCAGTTCCAGGACTAGCGGGGGTGTCGGGGAGCTGTTTTTT
clone_size: NA
j_call: TRBJ2-2
cdr3_length: 16
v_call: TRBV27
d_call: TRBD2

cdr3_aa: CAWEGQGEYYGYTF
cdr3_nt: TGTGCCTGGGAGGGGCAGGGGGAATACTATGGCTACACCTTC
clone_size: once
j_call: TRBJ1-2
cdr3_length: 14
v_call: TRBV30
d_call: TRBD1

cdr3_aa: CSVDGQVYGYTF
cdr3_nt: TGCAGCGTTGATGGACAGGTCTATGGCTACACCTTC
clone_size: NA
j_call: TRBJ1-2
cdr3_length: 12
v_call: TRBV29-1
d_call: TRBD1

cdr3_aa: CASSYASGSDGEQFF
cdr3_nt: TGTGCCAGCAGTTACGCTAGCGGGAGTGATGGTGAGCAGTTCTTC
clone_size: once
j_call: TRBJ2-1
cdr3_length: 15
v_call: TRBV6-5
d_call: TRBD2

cdr3_aa: CAISTQGAQEKLFF
cdr3_nt: TGTGCCATCAGCACCCAGGGGGCGCAGGAAAAACTGTTTTTT
clone_size: NA
j_call: TRBJ1-4
cdr3_length: 14
v_call: TRBV10-3
d_call: TRBD1

cdr3_aa: CASSQDKRLNTEAFF
cdr3_nt: TGCGCCAGCAGCCAAGATAAGAGGCTGAACACTGAAGCTTTCTTT
clone_size: NA
j_call: TRBJ1-1
cdr3_length: 15
v_call: TRBV4-3
d_call: NA

cdr3_aa: CASSYPGTASNEQFF
cdr3_nt: TGTGCCAGCAGTTATCCCGGGACGGCGAGTAATGAGCAGTTCTTC
clone_size: few
j_call: TRBJ2-1
cdr3_length: 15
v_call: TRBV6-2/TRBV6-3
d_call: NA